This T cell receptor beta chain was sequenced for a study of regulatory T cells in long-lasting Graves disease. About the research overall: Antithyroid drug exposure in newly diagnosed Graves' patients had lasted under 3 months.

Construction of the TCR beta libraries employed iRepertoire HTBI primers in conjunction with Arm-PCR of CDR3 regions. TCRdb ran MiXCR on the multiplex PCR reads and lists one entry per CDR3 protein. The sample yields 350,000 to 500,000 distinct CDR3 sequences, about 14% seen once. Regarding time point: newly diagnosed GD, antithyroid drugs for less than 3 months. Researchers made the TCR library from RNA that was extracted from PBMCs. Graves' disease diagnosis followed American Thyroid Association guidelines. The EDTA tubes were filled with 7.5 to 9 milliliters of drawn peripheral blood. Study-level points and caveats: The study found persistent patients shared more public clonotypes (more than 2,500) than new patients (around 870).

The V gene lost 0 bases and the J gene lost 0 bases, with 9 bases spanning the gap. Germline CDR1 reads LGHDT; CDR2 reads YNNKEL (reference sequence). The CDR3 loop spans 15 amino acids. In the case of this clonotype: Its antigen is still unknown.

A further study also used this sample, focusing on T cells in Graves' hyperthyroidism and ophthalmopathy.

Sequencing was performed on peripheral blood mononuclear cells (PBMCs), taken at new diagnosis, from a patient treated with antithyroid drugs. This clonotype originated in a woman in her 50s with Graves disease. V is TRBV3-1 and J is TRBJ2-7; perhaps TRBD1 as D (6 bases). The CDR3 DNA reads TGTGCCAGCAGCCAAGATACAGGGAGCTCCTACGAGCAGTACTTC. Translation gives CASSQDTGSSYEQYF.